Listed below are T cell receptor beta chains from one sample, sequenced in a study of breast tumors, draining lymph nodes, adjacent tissues. TCRdb called the multiplex PCR reads again in MiXCR, with one record for every CDR3 protein. The sample holds about 140,000 distinct CDR3 sequences, 32% seen once. The sequenced sample was axillary lymph node tissue. These receptors were taken from a female donor with breast cancer. Some clones in this sample may be carry-over from other donors' samples. Each CDR3 is given with its conserved first and last residue. Fields, in order: CDR3 protein, CDR3 DNA, clone size, J gene, D gene, V gene. The D gene is left open where the match is weak. Rows may omit the clone size; those that give it use once, few, many or a size class.

CDR3 protein: CASSVVKETGSPLHF
CDR3 DNA: TGTGCCAGCAGTGTAGTTAAGGAGACGGGGTCACCCCTCCACTTT
clone size: many
J gene: TRBJ1-6
D gene: NA
V gene: TRBV6-1

CDR3 protein: CASSGSKNIQYF
CDR3 DNA: TGCGCCAGCAGTGGGTCCAAAAACATTCAGTACTTC
clone size: NA
J gene: TRBJ2-4
D gene: NA
V gene: TRBV10-2

CDR3 protein: CASSRFLNTDAFF
CDR3 DNA: TGCGCCAGCAGTAGGTTCCTGAACACTGACGCTTTCTTT
clone size: few
J gene: TRBJ1-1
D gene: NA
V gene: TRBV5-1

CDR3 protein: CASIPGQALIYGYTF
CDR3 DNA: TGTGCCAGCATACCTGGACAGGCTCTGATCTATGGCTACACCTTC
clone size: NA
J gene: TRBJ1-2
D gene: TRBD1
V gene: TRBV2

CDR3 protein: CASSLQRDTEAFF
CDR3 DNA: TGTGCCAGCAGCTTACAACGTGACACTGAAGCTTTCTTT
clone size: NA
J gene: TRBJ1-1
D gene: NA
V gene: TRBV11-1

CDR3 protein: CASSPRGGRDQPQHF
CDR3 DNA: TGTGCCAGCAGCCCAAGGGGGGGGCGCGATCAGCCCCAGCATTTT
clone size: many
J gene: TRBJ1-5
D gene: NA
V gene: TRBV7-8

CDR3 protein: CASGLDHRVGAGELFF
CDR3 DNA: TGTGCTAGTGGTTTGGATCACAGGGTGGGGGCCGGGGAGCTGTTTTTT
clone size: many
J gene: TRBJ2-2
D gene: NA
V gene: TRBV12-5

CDR3 protein: CASSLHSRQSTDTQYF
CDR3 DNA: TGTGCCAGCAGCTTACACTCGCGGCAGAGCACAGATACGCAGTATTTT
clone size: many
J gene: TRBJ2-3
D gene: NA
V gene: TRBV7-2

CDR3 protein: CASSPPLTDTQYF
CDR3 DNA: TGTGCCAGCTCACCACCCCTAACAGATACGCAGTATTTT
clone size: many
J gene: TRBJ2-3
D gene: NA
V gene: TRBV18

CDR3 protein: CASSPRRAEKLFF
CDR3 DNA: TGTGCCAGCTCACCACGCAGGGCTGAAAAACTGTTTTTT
clone size: many
J gene: TRBJ1-4
D gene: NA
V gene: TRBV18

CDR3 protein: CASDNRASYEQYF
CDR3 DNA: TGTGCCAGCGATAACAGGGCCTCCTACGAGCAGTACTTC
clone size: many
J gene: TRBJ2-7
D gene: NA
V gene: TRBV6-1